The table lists the clone carrying this T cell receptor (beta chain) with many counts. One end of the junction does not line up with germline, which may come from a read error. Study processing details: Nucleated cell number was recorded as an estimate derived from reference gene primer amplification. Sequencing was performed with immunoSEQ multiplex PCR; in TCRdb, only in-frame clones are kept and a portion is missing. V and J calls and clone size are as listed in that table; D and trimming were resolved from the DNA. The sample holds approximately 150,000 clones, roughly 90% seen once. Per germline, CDR1 SNHLY and CDR2 FYNNEI. The CDR3 sequence is 12 residues long. The source of the sample is a study of blood T cell repertoires in COVID-19. Looking at the study overall: The United States, Italy and Spain were the sources of the acute and convalescent COVID-19 samples. Nucleic acid was either cDNA or gDNA, and it came from T cells, B-cell-depleted T cells, or PBMCs.

The sample consisted of peripheral blood. The chain combines TRBV2 with TRBJ1-1; D gene ambiguous. The sequence was obtained from a man aged 60-69 years with active or convalescent COVID-19. CDR3 region: CASSDRNPEAFF. The CDR3 nucleotides read TGTGCCAGCAGTGACAGGAACCCTGAAGCTTTCTTT.